This is a list of T cell receptor beta chains from one sample in a study of blood T cell repertoires in COVID-19. The table came from immunoSEQ multiplex PCR; TCRdb's copy has only in-frame clones and leaves some out. Counted here are 60,000 to 75,000 clones, 65% to 80% occurring once; the ten biggest clones make up more than 20%. Source material: peripheral blood. These receptor sequences come from a man aged 60-69 years with active or convalescent COVID-19. Each CDR3 is given with its conserved first and last residue. The order of the fields is clone size, J gene, V gene, D gene, CDR3 protein, CDR3 DNA. D genes are given only for firm matches. Clone size, where shown, is once, few, many, or a class for clones that have expanded.

NA TRBJ2-5 TRBV19 TRBD2 CASTPGGAETQYF TGTGCCAGTACCCCCGGGGGGGCTGAGACCCAGTACTTC
NA TRBJ2-7 TRBV5-5 TRBD1 CASSSGQGAAEQYF TGTGCCAGCAGCTCAGGACAGGGGGCGGCCGAGCAGTACTTC
few TRBJ1-2 TRBV7-2 NA CASSPLGSRVGYTF TGTGCCAGCAGCCCCCTGGGCTCCAGGGTTGGCTACACCTTC
NA TRBJ2-3 TRBV28 NA CASSQGTDTQYF TGTGCCAGCAGTCAGGGTACAGATACGCAGTATTTT
NA TRBJ1-1 TRBV5-5 NA CASSLEVNRDYGEAFF TGTGCCAGCAGCTTGGAGGTAAACCGGGATTATGGTGAAGCTTTCTTT
NA TRBJ1-2 TRBV5-1 NA CASSLSTWGYTF TGCGCCAGCAGCTTGAGCACCTGGGGCTACACCTTC
NA TRBJ2-7 TRBV7-2 TRBD1 CASSLDRSYEQYF TGTGCCAGCAGCCTGGACAGGTCTTACGAGCAGTACTTC
NA TRBJ2-1 TRBV24-1 TRBD2 CATSVPGTNNEQFF TGTGCCACCAGTGTTCCCGGGACTAACAATGAGCAGTTCTTC
NA TRBJ1-2 TRBV3-1/TRBV3-2 TRBD1 CASSRRDRGSRNYGYTF TGTGCCAGCAGCCGCCGGGACAGGGGAAGTAGAAACTATGGCTACACCTTC
NA TRBJ2-7 TRBV11-2 NA CASSFADSSYEQYF TGTGCCAGCAGCTTTGCCGATAGCTCCTACGAGCAGTACTTC
NA TRBJ1-1 TRBV2 TRBD1 CASVTGVNTEAFF TGTGCCAGCGTGACAGGGGTAAACACTGAAGCTTTCTTT
NA TRBJ2-2 TRBV5-4 TRBD2 CASSFGRANTGELFF TGTGCCAGCAGCTTTGGGAGGGCTAACACCGGGGAGCTGTTTTTT
many TRBJ1-1 TRBV11-2 NA CASSQIRGPNTEAFF TGTGCCAGCAGCCAAATCCGAGGCCCGAACACTGAAGCTTTCTTT
NA TRBJ1-4 TRBV6-1 NA CASSEVHSYNEKLFF TGTGCCAGCAGTGAGGTGCACAGTTATAATGAAAAACTGTTTTTT
NA TRBJ1-6 TRBV2 NA CASSEARGQLSPLHF TGTGCCAGCAGTGAAGCGCGTGGACAGCTCTCACCCCTCCACTTT
once TRBJ2-3 TRBV5-1 NA CASSPITDTQYF TGCGCCAGCAGCCCAATCACAGATACGCAGTATTTT
NA TRBJ1-2 TRBV19 NA CASSRQADRSSYTF TGTGCCAGTAGTCGGCAGGCTGACAGGTCGAGCTACACCTTC
NA TRBJ1-1 TRBV30 NA CAWGDWTMGAFF TGTGCCTGGGGGGACTGGACCATGGGGGCTTTCTTT
NA TRBJ2-3 TRBV6-4 TRBD2 CASSQSGVRGDTQYF TGTGCCAGCAGCCAAAGCGGGGTACGAGGAGATACGCAGTATTTT
NA TRBJ1-2 TRBV7-9 NA CASSLTLGGNYGYTF TGTGCCAGCAGCTTAACCCTGGGGGGAAACTATGGCTACACCTTC